This T cell receptor (beta chain) is drawn from a study of CD8 T cells in Susac syndrome. Purification of the CD8+ and CD4+ T cells relied on negative isolation, and TEMRA cells underwent FACS enrichment. The RNA, roughly 0.45 to 1 ug, was put through reverse transcription using random hexamers. The CDR3 of TCR beta was amplified by immunoSEQ multiplex PCR across 54 Vbeta and 13 Jbeta. TCRdb itself ran the immunoSEQ multiplex PCR reads through MiXCR, one entry per CDR3 protein. The table includes about 60,000 distinct CDR3 sequences, about 94% detected once. CDR3 length equals 11 residues. V lost 9 bases and J 8 bases, leaving 10 bases between the germline ends. In germline, CDR1 is KGHDR, CDR2 SFDVKD.

The gene calls are TRBV24-1 and TRBJ2-1; possible D gene TRBD2, 6 bases. The sequencing input was CD8+ T cells from PBMCs. The sequence was obtained from a human donor with multiple sclerosis. CDR3 sequence: CATCGGDEQFF. The CDR3 coding sequence is TGTGCCACCTGTGGAGGGGATGAGCAGTTCTTC.